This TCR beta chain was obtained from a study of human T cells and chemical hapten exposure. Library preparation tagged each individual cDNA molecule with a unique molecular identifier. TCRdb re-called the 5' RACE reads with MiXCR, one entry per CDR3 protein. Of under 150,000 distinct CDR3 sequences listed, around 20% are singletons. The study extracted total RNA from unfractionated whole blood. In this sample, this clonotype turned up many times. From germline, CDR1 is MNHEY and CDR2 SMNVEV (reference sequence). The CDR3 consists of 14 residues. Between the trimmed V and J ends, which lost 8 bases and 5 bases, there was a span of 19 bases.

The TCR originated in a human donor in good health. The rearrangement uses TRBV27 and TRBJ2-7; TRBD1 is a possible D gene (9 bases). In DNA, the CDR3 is TGTGCCAGCTCGCGGGGGGACAGGGTAAACGAGCAGTACTTC. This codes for CASSRGDRVNEQYF.